These T cell receptor beta chains were read from a single sample in a study of identical twins. TCRdb recomputed calls from the 5' RACE reads with MiXCR, one row per CDR3 protein. Among 400,000 to 550,000 distinct CDR3 sequences listed, approximately 22% were seen once. These records were also assigned to another study, of T cells expressing NK-cell markers.

Sequencing was performed on CD4+ T cells sorted from blood. Receptors were obtained from a woman aged 18-29 years in good health. CDR3s leave out the opening cysteine and the closing phenylalanine or tryptophan. Each record gives: V gene, J gene, CDR3 protein.

>TRBV15|TRBJ2-7
ATSRDPLSTYEQY
>TRBV28|TRBJ2-5
ASSSPGTVTLETQY
>TRBV20-1|TRBJ2-1
SARRGSPSNEQF
>TRBV5-1|TRBJ2-5
ASSRDSIQETQY
>TRBV15|TRBJ1-2
ATSRVISNYGYT
>TRBV20-1|TRBJ2-7
ILPLQAYEQY
>TRBV6-6|TRBJ2-2
ASSPEADGELF
>TRBV6-1|TRBJ2-1
ASSEVGSFGEQF
>TRBV5-1|TRBJ2-1
ASSLSRADGEQF
>TRBV7-9|TRBJ2-7
ASSLKGPMS
>TRBV10-3|TRBJ2-1
AISYLADITYNEQF
>TRBV9|TRBJ2-2
ASSVGGTGELF
>TRBV12-3/TRBV12-4|TRBJ2-7
AFSSDWVGGLAFYEQY
>TRBV29-1|TRBJ1-1
SVDGQGLNTEAF
>TRBV6-2/TRBV6-3|TRBJ2-6
ASSPGTGISGANVLT
>TRBV12-5|TRBJ2-3
ASGQRTSADTQY
>TRBV29-1|TRBJ2-1
SGVAGDHNEQF
>TRBV20-1|TRBJ2-5
SAIDRGLGSETQY
>TRBV20-1|TRBJ2-3
SARVFASGSTDTQY
>TRBV24-1|TRBJ2-5
ATSDPRGGGETQY
>TRBV12-3/TRBV12-4|TRBJ1-2
ASSFGSPGGYT
>TRBV12-3/TRBV12-4|TRBJ2-7
ASRQDIYEQY
>TRBV6-2/TRBV6-3|TRBJ2-1
ASSPSLANDEQF
>TRBV6-2/TRBV6-3|TRBJ2-1
ASSTGWGEQF
>TRBV28|TRBJ1-5
ASSFGPINQPQH
>TRBV3-1|TRBJ2-7
ASSHRQGEQY
>TRBV5-1|TRBJ2-3
ASSLLRGDRTDTQY
>TRBV5-1|TRBJ2-7
ASSGGSVGAYEQY
>TRBV12-3/TRBV12-4|TRBJ2-1
ASSSVPTSLSYNEQF
>TRBV12-3/TRBV12-4|TRBJ2-2
ASRGLLSTGELF
>TRBV7-2|TRBJ1-5
ASSVQGSNQPQH
>TRBV12-3/TRBV12-4|TRBJ1-2
ASSFGGSGTYGYT
>TRBV20-1|TRBJ1-1
SVPVRGEAF
>TRBV5-1|TRBJ2-7
ASSLLSGGDEQY
>TRBV27|TRBJ2-4
ASSLSPGLAVIAKNIQY
>TRBV29-1|TRBJ2-7
SVVGPGSEQY
>TRBV5-1|TRBJ2-7
ASSFLGGKYEQY
>TRBV10-3|TRBJ1-1
AIGDRDTEAF
>TRBV5-1|TRBJ2-3
ASSLFGGGTTDTQY
>TRBV11-2|TRBJ1-4
ASSALRTTPKLF
>TRBV12-3/TRBV12-4|TRBJ2-7
ASTVGLRYRTSSYEQY
>TRBV20-1|TRBJ1-1
SARESNENTEAF
>TRBV6-2/TRBV6-3|TRBJ2-1
ASSRHSEQF
>TRBV7-2|TRBJ2-1
ASSLGVSSYNEQF
>TRBV13|TRBJ1-5
ASSLSGHNQPQH
>TRBV7-2|TRBJ2-7
ASSLGILSSYEQY
>TRBV20-1|TRBJ1-2
SASPRTGNDYT
>TRBV5-1|TRBJ2-1
ASSSTSFYEQF
>TRBV20-1|TRBJ2-1
SARDGTKNEQF
>TRBV6-5|TRBJ2-1
ASSYLSGGSNEQF
>TRBV6-1|TRBJ1-5
ASSEHYSNQPQH
>TRBV10-3|TRBJ1-1
AISLRGGSTEAF
>TRBV6-2/TRBV6-3|TRBJ2-3
ASSYPTDTQY